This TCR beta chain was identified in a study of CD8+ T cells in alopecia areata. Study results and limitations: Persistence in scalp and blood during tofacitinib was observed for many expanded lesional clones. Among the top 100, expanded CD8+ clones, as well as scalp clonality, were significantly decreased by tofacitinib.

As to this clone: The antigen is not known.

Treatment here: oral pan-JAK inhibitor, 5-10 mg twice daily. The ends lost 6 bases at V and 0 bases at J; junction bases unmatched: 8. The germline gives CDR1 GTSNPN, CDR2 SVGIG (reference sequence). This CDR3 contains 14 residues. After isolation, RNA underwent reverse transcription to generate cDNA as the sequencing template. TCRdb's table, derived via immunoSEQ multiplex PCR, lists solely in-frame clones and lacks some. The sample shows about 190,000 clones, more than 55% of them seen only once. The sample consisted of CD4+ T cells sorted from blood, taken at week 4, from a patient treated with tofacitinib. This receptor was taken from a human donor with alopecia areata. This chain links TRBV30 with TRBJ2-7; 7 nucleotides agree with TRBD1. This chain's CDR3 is CACLGQSSSYEQYF. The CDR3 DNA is TGTGCCTGCTTGGGACAGTCCAGCTCCTACGAGCAGTACTTC.